Listed below are T cell receptor beta chains from one sample, sequenced in a study of cytomegalovirus exposure and HLA in healthy donors. Some clones are missing from TCRdb's copy, which holds only in-frame ones; the method was immunoSEQ multiplex PCR. The sample lists approximately 170,000 clones, 85% occurring once. Specimen: PBMCs. The receptors come from a boy between 2 and 10 years old in good health and CMV-seronegative. The CDR3 runs from the conserved cysteine through the conserved F or W. Each record gives: V gene, clone size, J gene, CDR3 protein. Clone size is stated in some rows and not others, as once, few, many or a class when expanded.

TRBV5-5	once	TRBJ2-5	CASSFKGGVGETQYF
TRBV5-6	NA	TRBJ2-3	CASSSAELLAGGSTDTQYF
TRBV7-9	NA	TRBJ1-4	CASSAGTGRFEKLFF
TRBV10-3	NA	TRBJ1-2	CAIGQVVDYGYTF
TRBV18	NA	TRBJ1-1	CASSAGTVMNTEAFF
TRBV7-8	NA	TRBJ2-1	CASSLSVTGRYNEQFF
TRBV4-1	NA	TRBJ2-4	CASSQGLAGGGAKNIQYF
TRBV11-2	NA	TRBJ2-5	CASRPGQQETQYF
TRBV12-5	NA	TRBJ1-3	CASGLSTGGVSGNTIYF
TRBV6-1	NA	TRBJ1-2	CASSEAIQGGGYTF
TRBV25-1	NA	TRBJ2-5	CASRAGETQYF
TRBV6-4	NA	TRBJ2-3	CASSDSGGGPDTQYF
TRBV5-1	NA	TRBJ1-6	CASSLVGQGNYNSPLHF
TRBV5-5	NA	TRBJ2-7	CASSSPGTGKYEQYF
TRBV9	NA	TRBJ2-5	CASSVAELEAETQYF
TRBV7-2	NA	TRBJ2-5	CASSSRERRGRETQYF
TRBV10-2	few	TRBJ1-1	CASIDRRTEAFF
TRBV19	few	TRBJ2-5	CASSIGGQGLGTQYF
TRBV10-1	NA	TRBJ2-5	CASSKEGRETQYF
TRBV7-9	NA	TRBJ2-3	CASSTTGSPQDTQYF
TRBV6-4	few	TRBJ2-7	CASSETSGAYEQYF
TRBV2	once	TRBJ1-1	CASSEGSGTEAFF